The clone carrying this TCR beta chain showed up just a few times. This sample is drawn from a study of patients and donors after allogeneic stem cell transplantation. TCRdb ran MiXCR on the RT-PCR reads and lists one entry per CDR3 protein. Of about 200,000 distinct CDR3 sequences in the sample, around two fifths are singletons; the top ten hold approximately 30%. CDR1 is SGHVS and CDR2 is FNYEAQ in the germline V gene. The CDR3 loop spans 15 amino acids. Trimming shortened V by 1 base and J by 0 bases, and 10 bases separated the two germline ends. The chain carries TRBV7-6 and TRBJ2-7; D might be TRBD2 (5 bases). What was sequenced was blood, either unsorted or a sorted T cell fraction (not recorded which). This TCR was sampled from a human donor who was either an allogeneic HSCT recipient or a stem cell or donor lymphocyte infusion donor (not recorded which). It is not recorded whose cells these are; they may come from a transplant donor. The CDR3 here is CASSLDVTTSYEQYF. The CDR3 DNA sequence: TGTGCCAGCAGCTTAGACGTGACTACCTCCTACGAGCAGTACTTC.